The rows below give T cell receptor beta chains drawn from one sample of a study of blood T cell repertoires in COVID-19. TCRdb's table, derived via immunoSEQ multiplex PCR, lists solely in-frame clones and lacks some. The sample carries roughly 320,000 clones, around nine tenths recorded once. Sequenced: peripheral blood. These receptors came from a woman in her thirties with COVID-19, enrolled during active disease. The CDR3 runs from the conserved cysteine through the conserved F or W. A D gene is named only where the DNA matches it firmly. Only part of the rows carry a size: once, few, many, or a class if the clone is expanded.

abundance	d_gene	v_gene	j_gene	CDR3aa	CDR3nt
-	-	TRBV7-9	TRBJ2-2	CASSLIPFEVNTGELFF	TGTGCCAGCAGCTTAATCCCCTTCGAGGTGAACACCGGGGAGCTGTTTTTT
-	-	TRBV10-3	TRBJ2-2	CAISEGPGGDTGELFF	TGTGCCATCAGTGAAGGTCCAGGAGGCGACACCGGGGAGCTGTTTTTT
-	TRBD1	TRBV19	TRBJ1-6	CASNERDRGKNNSPLHF	TGTGCCAGTAACGAGAGGGACAGGGGGAAAAATAATTCACCCCTCCACTTT
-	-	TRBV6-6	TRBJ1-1	CAVLPGLSNTEAFF	TGTGCCGTTCTCCCTGGGCTGTCGAACACTGAAGCTTTCTTT
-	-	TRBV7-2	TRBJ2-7	CASSFGGHYEQYF	TGTGCCAGCAGCTTTGGGGGCCACTACGAGCAGTACTTC
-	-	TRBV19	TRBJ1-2	CASSIGREHRYGYTF	TGTGCCAGTAGTATTGGGAGGGAACATCGGTATGGCTACACCTTC
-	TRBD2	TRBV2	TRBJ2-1	CASSEASGLAYNEQFF	TGTGCCAGCAGTGAAGCGTCGGGACTAGCGTACAATGAGCAGTTCTTC
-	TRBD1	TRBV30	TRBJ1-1	CAWWDRGLVAEAFF	TGTGCCTGGTGGGACAGGGGTCTGGTCGCTGAAGCTTTCTTT
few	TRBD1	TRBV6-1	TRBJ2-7	CASSDRGNEQYF	TGTGCCAGCAGTGACAGGGGGAACGAGCAGTACTTC
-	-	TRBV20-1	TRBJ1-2	CSVPSYYGYTF	TGCAGTGTCCCATCATACTATGGCTACACCTTC
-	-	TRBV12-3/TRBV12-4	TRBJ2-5	CASRGGVEETQYF	TGTGCCAGCAGAGGGGGGGTGGAGGAGACCCAGTACTTC
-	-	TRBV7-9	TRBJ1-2	CASSLVYQGNGYTF	TGTGCCAGCAGCTTAGTGTACCAGGGGAATGGCTACACCTTC
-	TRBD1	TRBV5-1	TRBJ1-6	CASGLGTANSPLHF	TGCGCCAGCGGTCTCGGGACAGCCAATTCACCCCTCCACTTT
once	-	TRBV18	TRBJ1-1	CASSPGSGVNTEAFF	TGTGCCAGCTCACCCGGATCGGGGGTGAACACTGAAGCTTTCTTT
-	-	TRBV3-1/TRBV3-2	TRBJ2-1	CASSQDSGPSPMEQFF	TGTGCCAGCAGCCAAGATTCTGGCCCTTCCCCGATGGAGCAGTTCTTC
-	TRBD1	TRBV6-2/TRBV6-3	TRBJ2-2	CASSSWTGFTGELFF	TGTGCCAGCAGTTCCTGGACAGGGTTCACCGGGGAGCTGTTTTTT
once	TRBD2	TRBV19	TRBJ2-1	CASRTTSGVQNEQFF	TGTGCCAGTAGGACGACTAGCGGAGTTCAAAATGAGCAGTTCTTC
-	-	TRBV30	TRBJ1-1	CAWSLRNSEAFF	TGTGCCTGGAGTTTGCGAAATTCTGAAGCTTTCTTT
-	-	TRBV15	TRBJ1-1	CATSRGLRGHPNTEAFF	TGTGCCACCAGCAGAGGTCTTAGGGGACACCCGAACACTGAAGCTTTCTTT
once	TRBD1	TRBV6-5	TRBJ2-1	CASKPRATGVEQFF	TGTGCCAGCAAACCCCGGGCGACAGGGGTTGAGCAGTTCTTC
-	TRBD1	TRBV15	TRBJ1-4	CATSTPGQGRTNEKLFF	TGTGCCACCAGCACCCCGGGACAGGGAAGAACTAATGAAAAACTGTTTTTT
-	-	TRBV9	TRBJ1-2	CASSREAGAGYGYTF	TGTGCCAGCAGCCGGGAGGCAGGGGCCGGCTATGGCTACACCTTC
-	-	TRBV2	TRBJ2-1	CASSEGSGGYNEQFF	TGTGCCAGCAGTGAAGGCTCCGGGGGTTACAATGAGCAGTTCTTC
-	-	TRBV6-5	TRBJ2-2	CASSSMGRIPGELFF	TGTGCCAGCAGCTCGATGGGGCGCATCCCCGGGGAGCTGTTTTTT